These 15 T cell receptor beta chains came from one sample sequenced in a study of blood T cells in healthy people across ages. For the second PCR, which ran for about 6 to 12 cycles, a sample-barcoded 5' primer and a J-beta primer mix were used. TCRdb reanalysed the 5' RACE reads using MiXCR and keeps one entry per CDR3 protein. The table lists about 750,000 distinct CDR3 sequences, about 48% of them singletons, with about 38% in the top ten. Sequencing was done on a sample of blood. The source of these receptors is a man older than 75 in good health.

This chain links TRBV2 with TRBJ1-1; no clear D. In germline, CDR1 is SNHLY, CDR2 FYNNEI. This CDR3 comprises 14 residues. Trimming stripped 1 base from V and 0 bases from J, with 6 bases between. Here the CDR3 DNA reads TGTGCCAGCAGTGAAGAGCAAGTGAACACTGAAGCTTTCTTT. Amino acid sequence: CASSEEQVNTEAFF.

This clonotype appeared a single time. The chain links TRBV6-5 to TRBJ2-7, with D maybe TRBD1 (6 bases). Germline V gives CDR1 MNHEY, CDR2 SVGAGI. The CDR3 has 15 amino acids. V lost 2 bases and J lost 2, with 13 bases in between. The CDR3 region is CASSYNRVTTYEQYF. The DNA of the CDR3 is TGTGCCAGCAGTTACAACAGGGTCACTACCTACGAGCAGTACTTC.

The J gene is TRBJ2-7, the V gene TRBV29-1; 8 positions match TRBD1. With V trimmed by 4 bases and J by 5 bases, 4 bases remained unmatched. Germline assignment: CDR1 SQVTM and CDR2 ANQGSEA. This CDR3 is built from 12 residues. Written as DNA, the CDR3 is TGCAGCGTTGGGACAGGGATAGACGAGCAGTACTTC. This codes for CSVGTGIDEQYF.

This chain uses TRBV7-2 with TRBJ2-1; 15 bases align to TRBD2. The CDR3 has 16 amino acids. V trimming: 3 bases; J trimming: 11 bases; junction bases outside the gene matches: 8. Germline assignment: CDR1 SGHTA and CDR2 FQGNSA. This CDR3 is CASSFGLAGGPRKQFF. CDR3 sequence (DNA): TGTGCCAGCAGCTTCGGACTAGCGGGAGGGCCTCGAAAGCAGTTCTTC.

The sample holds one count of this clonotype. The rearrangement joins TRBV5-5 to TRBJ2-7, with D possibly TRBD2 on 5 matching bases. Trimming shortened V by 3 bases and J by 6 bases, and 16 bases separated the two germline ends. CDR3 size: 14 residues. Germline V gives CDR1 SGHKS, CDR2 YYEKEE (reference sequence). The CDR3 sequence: CASSSPAGPREQYF. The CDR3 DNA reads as TGTGCCAGCAGCTCTCCGGCGGGCCCGCGCGAGCAGTACTTC.

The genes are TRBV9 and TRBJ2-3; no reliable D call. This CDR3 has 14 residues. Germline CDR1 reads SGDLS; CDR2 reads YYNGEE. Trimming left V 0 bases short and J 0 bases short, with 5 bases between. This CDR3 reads CASSVAESTDTQYF. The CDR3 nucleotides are TGTGCCAGCAGCGTAGCGGAAAGCACAGATACGCAGTATTTT.

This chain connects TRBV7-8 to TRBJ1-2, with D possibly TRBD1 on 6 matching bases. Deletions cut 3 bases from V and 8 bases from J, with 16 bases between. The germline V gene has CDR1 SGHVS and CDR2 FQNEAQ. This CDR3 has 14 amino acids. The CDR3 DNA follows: TGTGCCAGCAGCTTTGCGGACAGAATGAGGGGCTACACCTTC. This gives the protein CASSFADRMRGYTF.

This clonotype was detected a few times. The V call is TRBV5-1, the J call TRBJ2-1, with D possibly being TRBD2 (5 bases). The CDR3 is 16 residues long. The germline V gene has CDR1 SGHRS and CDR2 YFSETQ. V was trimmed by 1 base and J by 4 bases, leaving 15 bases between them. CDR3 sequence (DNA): TGCGCCAGCAGCTTGTCTACGGGGTTATCTTACAATGAGCAGTTCTTC. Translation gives CASSLSTGLSYNEQFF.

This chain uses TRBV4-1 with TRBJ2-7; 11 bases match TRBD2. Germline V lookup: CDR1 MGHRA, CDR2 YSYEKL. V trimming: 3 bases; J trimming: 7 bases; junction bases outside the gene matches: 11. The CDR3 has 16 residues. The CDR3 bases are TGCGCCAGCAGCCAGCCCACTAGCGGGAGAAGGGGTGAGCAGTACTTC. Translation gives CASSQPTSGRRGEQYF.

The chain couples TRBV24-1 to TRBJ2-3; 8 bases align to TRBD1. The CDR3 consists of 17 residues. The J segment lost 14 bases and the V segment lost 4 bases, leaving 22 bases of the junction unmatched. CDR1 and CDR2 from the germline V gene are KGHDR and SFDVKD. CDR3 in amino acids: CATSDSRQGTGHRHAYF. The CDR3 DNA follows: TGTGCCACCAGTGACTCCCGACAGGGGACGGGGCACAGACACGCGTATTTT.

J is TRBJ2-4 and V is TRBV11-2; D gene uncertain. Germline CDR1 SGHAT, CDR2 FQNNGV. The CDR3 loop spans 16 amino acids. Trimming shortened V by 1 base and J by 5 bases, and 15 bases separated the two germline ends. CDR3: CASSLVAPEGENIQYF. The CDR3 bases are TGTGCCAGCAGCTTAGTAGCCCCCGAAGGCGAAAACATTCAGTACTTC.

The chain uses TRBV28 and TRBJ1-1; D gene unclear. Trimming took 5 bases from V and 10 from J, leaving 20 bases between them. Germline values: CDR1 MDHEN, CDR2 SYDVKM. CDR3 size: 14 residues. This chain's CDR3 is CASSPTGGGLGAFF. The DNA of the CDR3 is TGTGCCAGCAGTCCAACGGGTGGTGGGCTGGGAGCTTTCTTT.

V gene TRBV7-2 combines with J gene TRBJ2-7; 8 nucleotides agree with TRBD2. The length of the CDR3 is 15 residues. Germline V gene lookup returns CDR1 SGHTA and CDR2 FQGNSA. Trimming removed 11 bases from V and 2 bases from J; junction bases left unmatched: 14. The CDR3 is CAGTIRAGGPYEQYF. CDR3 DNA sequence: TGTGCCGGCACCATACGGGCGGGAGGCCCCTACGAGCAGTACTTC.

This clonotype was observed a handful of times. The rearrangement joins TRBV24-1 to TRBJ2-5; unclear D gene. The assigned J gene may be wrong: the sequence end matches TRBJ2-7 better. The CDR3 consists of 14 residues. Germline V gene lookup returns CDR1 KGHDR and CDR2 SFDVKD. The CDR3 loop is CATSESDGSYEQYF. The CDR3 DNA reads TGTGCCACCAGTGAGTCGGACGGCTCCTACGAGCAGTACTTC.

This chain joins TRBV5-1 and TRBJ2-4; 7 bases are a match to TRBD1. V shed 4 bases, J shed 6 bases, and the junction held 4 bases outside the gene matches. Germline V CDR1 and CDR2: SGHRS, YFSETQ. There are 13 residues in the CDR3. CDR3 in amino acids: CASSPTGTNIQYF. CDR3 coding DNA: TGCGCCAGCAGCCCGACAGGGACAAACATTCAGTACTTC. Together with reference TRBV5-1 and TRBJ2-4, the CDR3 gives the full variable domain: KAGVTQTPRYLIKTRGQQVTLSCSPISGHRSVSWYQQTPGQGLQFLFEYFSETQRNKGNFPGRFSGRQFSNSRSEMNVSTLELGDSALYLCASSPTGTNIQYFGAGTRLSVL.